The following is a TCR beta chain sequence with its context. Its target is not known. This sample was included in a study of T cell repertoires in cytomegalovirus infection. About the research overall: CMV infection and matching HLA type were both indicated by public TCR beta signatures.

Study-level points and caveats: People with CMV and the relevant HLA were identified by cumulative public TCR beta family frequency.

Each CDR3 protein gets one entry after TCRdb re-called the reads with MiXCR. The table includes hundreds of thousands of distinct CDR3 sequences, roughly 31% detected once. This CDR3 has 15 amino acids. The V gene's germline CDR1 is SGHTA and CDR2 FQGNSA. The V end was cut by 5 bases, the J end by 0 bases, with 11 bases between. The chain recombines TRBV7-2 with TRBJ1-3; no definite D call. Sequencing used PBMCs. This TCR came from a human donor in good health (CMV status not recorded). Some clones in this sample may be carry-over from other donors' samples. The CDR3: CASSPWKSSGNTIYF. CDR3 DNA sequence: TGTGCCAGCAGCCCGTGGAAATCCTCTGGAAACACCATATATTTT.